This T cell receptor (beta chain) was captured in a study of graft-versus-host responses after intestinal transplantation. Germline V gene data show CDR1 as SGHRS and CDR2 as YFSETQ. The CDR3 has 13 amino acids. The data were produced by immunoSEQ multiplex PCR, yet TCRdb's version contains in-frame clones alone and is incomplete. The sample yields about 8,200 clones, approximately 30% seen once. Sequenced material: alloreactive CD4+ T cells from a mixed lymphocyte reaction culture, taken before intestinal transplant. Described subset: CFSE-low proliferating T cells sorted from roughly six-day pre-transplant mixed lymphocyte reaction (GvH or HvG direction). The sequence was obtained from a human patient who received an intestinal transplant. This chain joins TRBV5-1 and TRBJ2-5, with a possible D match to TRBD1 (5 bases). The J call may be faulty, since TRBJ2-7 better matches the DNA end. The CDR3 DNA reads TGCGCCAGCAGGACATCACAGGAATACGAGCAGTACTTC. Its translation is CASRTSQEYEQYF.